The T cell receptor (beta chain) under discussion was sequenced for a study of molecular identifiers for immune sequencing clone quantification. Study conclusions and caveats: For effector cells, clones above 20 RNA copies held over 98% of molecules; for naive cells, under 1%.

The CDR3 sequence is 11 residues long. Per the germline V gene, CDR1 is MDHEN and CDR2 is SYDVKM. V was trimmed by 4 bases and J by 2 bases, leaving 2 bases between them. One entry per CDR3 protein results from TCRdb running MiXCR on the PCR reads. The sample records more than 450,000 distinct CDR3 sequences, about 26% being singletons. CD8+CD4-CCR7+CD45RA+ cells were sorted as naive CD8 T cells. This clonotype was observed many times. Its antigen is still unknown. This receptor was obtained from a human donor in good health. Some libraries in this study had Jurkat cell RNA spiked in. The sequenced sample was naive CD8+ T cells from blood, with Jurkat cell RNA spiked in. Subset: FACS-sorted CD8+CD4-CCR7+CD45RA+ naive T cells. V and J are TRBV28 and TRBJ2-5; D is unresolved. CDR3 region: CASSSQETQYF. DNA for the CDR3: TGTGCCAGCAGTTCGCAAGAGACCCAGTACTTC.